The 31 T cell receptor beta chains below all came from one sample that was sequenced in a study of vaccination and CD4 T cells after COVID-19. What these receptors recognize is not known. Sequenced with the Oncomine TCR Beta short-read assay was DNA taken from cultured CD4+ T cells. TCRdb re-called the PCR reads with MiXCR, one entry per CDR3 protein. The sample holds about 5,000 distinct CDR3 sequences, 40% to 50% seen once. Treatment specified: roughly 10-day PBMC culture with coronavirus spike peptide pools or control peptides (ViraFEST assay). The sequencing used CD4+ T cells from blood, cultured in vitro, collected after SARS-CoV-2 vaccination. The source is a human donor who had recovered from COVID-19.

The chain joins TRBV24-1 to TRBJ2-5; 7 bases agree with TRBD1. This CDR3 is built from 15 residues. Germline V gives CDR1 KGHDR, CDR2 SFDVKD. V shed 0 bases, J shed 4 bases, and the junction held 4 bases outside the gene matches. CDR3 DNA sequence: TGTGCCACCAGTGATTTGATGGCAGGGGGAGAGACCCAGTACTTC. The encoded protein is CATSDLMAGGETQYF.

The J gene is TRBJ1-2, the V gene TRBV19; TRBD1 might be the D (5 bases). The CDR3 totals 14 residues. With 5 bases removed from V and 3 bases from J, the gap between germline ends came to 13 bases. CDR1 and CDR2 from the germline V gene are LNHDA and SQIVND (reference sequence). For the CDR3, the DNA is TGTGCCAGTAGTGTGGGACTATCCGACTATGGCTACACCTTC. Its protein product is CASSVGLSDYGYTF.

The J gene is TRBJ1-1, the V gene TRBV7-3; D not certain. Per germline, CDR1 SGHTA and CDR2 FQGTGA. Trimming cost V 1 base and J 1 base, with 4 bases left between them. The length of the CDR3 is 13 residues. CDR3 region: CASSLSRNTEAFF. The CDR3 DNA is TGTGCCAGCAGCTTAAGCCGGAACACTGAAGCTTTCTTT.

This clonotype has more than one count but fewer than ten. V and J are TRBV7-2 and TRBJ1-2; perhaps TRBD1 as D (5 bases). Germline V gene lookup returns CDR1 SGHTA and CDR2 FQGNSA. V was cut by 4 bases and J by 8 bases, with 23 bases left in between. The CDR3 has 16 amino acids. The CDR3 DNA sequence: TGTGCCAGCAGCTCGACCCCTCCCGGGACCCTGGGGGGCTACACCTTC. Translated: CASSSTPPGTLGGYTF.

The chain has TRBV6-2 or TRBV6-3 and TRBJ1-1; D perhaps matches TRBD1 (5 bases). V dropped 6 bases and J dropped 5 bases, with 13 bases sitting between them. CDR3 length: 13 residues. The V gene's germline CDR1 is MNHEY and CDR2 SVGEGT. CDR3 amino acids: CASSRRGGTEAFF. The CDR3 nucleotides read TGTGCCAGCAGCCGACGCGGGGGGACTGAAGCTTTCTTT.

This clonotype was counted a single time. The chain is built from TRBV7-8 and TRBJ2-7; no reliable D call. Trimming took 3 bases from V and 1 from J, leaving 13 bases between them. CDR3 length equals 15 residues. Germline lookup yields CDR1 SGHVS and CDR2 FQNEAQ. DNA for the CDR3: TGTGCCAGCAGCTTGAGCCGGGCAAGTTCCTACGAGCAGTACTTC. It encodes CASSLSRASSYEQYF.

The CDR3 loop is CASSPGTSGRPRTDTQYF. In DNA, the CDR3 is TGTGCCAGCAGTCCTGGGACTAGCGGGAGGCCCCGCACAGATACGCAGTATTTT. The V call is TRBV7-9, the J call TRBJ2-3; 15 bases align to TRBD2. This CDR3 comprises 18 residues. The V and J ends lost 6 bases and 1 base, in that order; junction bases with no gene match: 8. Germline CDR1 is SEHNR and CDR2 is FQNEAQ (reference sequence).

The V and J genes are TRBV4-1 and TRBJ1-5; D remains unclear. From germline, CDR1 is MGHRA and CDR2 YSYEKL. V was shortened by 1 base and J by 4 bases, with 14 bases between the two germline ends. This CDR3 is 16 amino acids long. The CDR3 sequence is CASSQVLGIVNQPQHF. The DNA of the CDR3 is TGCGCCAGCAGCCAAGTCTTAGGGATCGTAAATCAGCCCCAGCATTTT.

The CDR3 loop reads CASSSTGTQQETQYF. Here the CDR3 DNA reads TGTGCCAGCAGCTCCACCGGGACACAACAAGAGACCCAGTACTTC. The chain links TRBV7-6 to TRBJ2-5; TRBD1 might be the D (6 bases). The CDR3 contains 15 residues. The V end lost 4 bases, the J end lost 2 bases, and 14 bases lay between the germline ends. Germline CDR1 is SGHVS and CDR2 is FNYEAQ.

The rearrangement uses TRBV2 and TRBJ2-1; no definite D call. This CDR3 has 15 residues. Trimming removed 0 bases at V and 0 bases at J, with 6 bases between. Per the germline V gene, CDR1 is SNHLY and CDR2 is FYNNEI. The CDR3 spells CASSEATSSYNEQFF. The CDR3 bases are TGTGCCAGCAGTGAAGCGACGAGCTCCTACAATGAGCAGTTCTTC.

The chain employs TRBV23-1 and TRBJ1-6; TRBD1 aligns across 7 bases. TRBV23-1 is marked as an open reading frame, function uncertain. CDR3 length: 17 residues. Trimming cost V 2 bases and J 2 bases; bases outside gene matches: 6. In DNA form, the CDR3 reads TGCGCCAGCAGTCAAGCTTCCAGGGGGACCTATAATTCACCCCTCCACTTT. This gives the protein CASSQASRGTYNSPLHF.

This clonotype has a handful of counts. The V and J genes are TRBV6-1 and TRBJ2-1, with D possibly being TRBD1 (7 bases). The CDR3 totals 15 residues. Trimming took 5 bases from V and 8 from J, leaving 19 bases between them. Looked up from germline, CDR1 is MNHNS and CDR2 is SASEGT. The CDR3 DNA sequence: TGTGCCAGCAGTCCGCGGGGACAGAGGATTCATGAGCAGTTCTTC. Protein: CASSPRGQRIHEQFF.

V and J are TRBV19 and TRBJ1-5; D is perhaps TRBD1 (5 bases). The CDR3 is made up of 16 amino acids. Germline V lookup: CDR1 LNHDA, CDR2 SQIVND (reference sequence). Trimming removed 4 bases from V and 4 bases from J, with 17 bases in between. CDR3 sequence reads: CASSTRERQRNQPQHF. The CDR3 nucleotides are TGTGCCAGTAGTACAAGAGAAAGACAGAGAAATCAGCCCCAGCATTTT.

The J gene is TRBJ1-6, the V gene TRBV20-1; 10 bases are shared with TRBD1. CDR1 and CDR2 (germline): DFQATT, SNEGSKA (reference sequence). The CDR3 runs to 16 residues. J was trimmed by 5 bases and V by 4 bases; bases with no gene match: 8. DNA of the CDR3: TGCAGTGCTAACCCAGCCGGGACAGGGGATAATTCACCCCTCCACTTT. This gives the protein CSANPAGTGDNSPLHF.

The chain is built from TRBV6-2 or TRBV6-3 and TRBJ1-2; 8 bases match TRBD1. The length of the CDR3 is 15 residues. V trimming: 2 bases; J trimming: 7 bases; junction bases outside the gene matches: 9. The germline CDR1 and CDR2 sequences are MNHEY and SVGEGT. The CDR3, as DNA: TGTGCCAGCAGTTACCAGGCAGGGGGCTTTAGTGGCTACACCTTC. As protein: CASSYQAGGFSGYTF.

This clonotype was found a few times. This chain joins TRBV10-3 and TRBJ2-5, with TRBD2 matching over 7 bases. The ends lost 6 bases at V and 5 bases at J; junction bases unmatched: 6. CDR1 ENHRY and CDR2 SYGVKD come from the germline V gene. This CDR3 has 13 residues. For the CDR3, the DNA is TGTGCCATCAGGAAGCGGGACGGGGAGACCCAGTACTTC. Translation gives CAIRKRDGETQYF.

This clonotype appeared a single time. The chain combines TRBV27 with TRBJ2-7; D may be TRBD1 or TRBD2 (7 bases each). This CDR3 region has 14 residues. Germline CDR1 MNHEY, CDR2 SMNVEV (reference sequence). The V end was cut by 6 bases, the J end by 4 bases, with 16 bases between. CDR3 DNA: TGTGCCAGCAGCGACAGGGAGGGGAGGTACGAGCAGTACTTC. It codes for CASSDREGRYEQYF.

The chain joins TRBV7-9 to TRBJ1-1; perhaps TRBD1 as D (6 bases). V gave up 5 bases and J gave up 6 bases, with 16 bases separating them. The CDR3 sequence is 14 residues long. Germline V gene sequence: CDR1 SEHNR, CDR2 FQNEAQ (reference sequence). CDR3 loop: CASSRGLGVAEAFF. CDR3 coding DNA: TGTGCCAGCAGCCGGGGGCTCGGGGTCGCTGAAGCTTTCTTT.

A few counts support this clonotype. This rearrangement joins TRBV20-1 to TRBJ1-6; TRBD1 might be the D (6 bases). In germline, CDR1 is DFQATT, CDR2 SNEGSKA (reference sequence). Deletions cut 3 bases from V and 9 bases from J, with 18 bases between. The CDR3 loop spans 15 amino acids. The CDR3 sequence: CSARGEGEGGSPLHF. As DNA, the CDR3 is TGCAGTGCTAGGGGGGAGGGGGAAGGTGGTTCACCCCTCCACTTT.

CDR3 residues: CASSFGTDNQPQHF. In DNA form, the CDR3 reads TGTGCCAGCAGTTTCGGGACAGATAATCAGCCCCAGCATTTT. V and J are TRBV6-5 and TRBJ1-5, with 7 bases fitting TRBD1. V lost 4 bases and J lost 4; bases outside the gene matches: 4. Germline V gene sequence: CDR1 MNHEY, CDR2 SVGAGI. This CDR3 has 14 residues.

The rearrangement links TRBV21-1 to TRBJ2-7; the D call of TRBD1 is as the table states it, not checked on the DNA. TRBV21-1 has pseudogene status. The CDR3 has 19 residues. The CDR3 sequence: CASSKFGGHGTGEAYEQYF. The CDR3 region has the DNA TGTGCCAGCAGCAAATTTGGCGGGCACGGGACAGGGGAGGCCTACGAGCAGTACTTC.

J is TRBJ1-5 and V is TRBV11-3; D gene ambiguous. The CDR3 runs 13 residues. The V end lost 1 base, the J end lost 4 bases, and 5 bases lay between the germline ends. The germline CDR1 and CDR2 sequences are SGHNT and YENEEA. The CDR3 DNA reads as TGTGCCAGCAGCTTAGGCTTGAATCAGCCCCAGCATTTT. Translated: CASSLGLNQPQHF.

This chain links TRBV12-3 or TRBV12-4 with TRBJ1-2; 7 bases line up with TRBD1. J lost 5 bases, V lost 0 bases, and 3 bases had no gene match. This CDR3 has 14 residues. The CDR3 sequence is CASSLATGIYGYTF. CDR3 bases: TGTGCCAGCAGTTTAGCGACAGGGATATATGGCTACACCTTC.

This clonotype was counted between two and nine times. The chain has TRBV7-9 and TRBJ1-1; tentatively, D is TRBD1 (5 bases). This CDR3 is built from 13 residues. Trimming left V 3 bases short and J 3 bases short, with 8 bases between. In germline, CDR1 is SEHNR, CDR2 FQNEAQ (reference sequence). In DNA form, the CDR3 reads TGTGCCAGCAGCTTTGCCAGGGACACTGAAGCTTTCTTT. Encoded protein: CASSFARDTEAFF.

The chain carries TRBV20-1 and TRBJ2-3; no firm D call. CDR3 size: 15 residues. V was shortened by 1 base and J by 0 bases, with 11 bases between the two germline ends. Germline CDR1 reads DFQATT; CDR2 reads SNEGSKA (reference sequence). The CDR3 spells CSARVNPISTDTQYF. The CDR3 DNA sequence: TGCAGTGCTAGAGTCAACCCCATTAGCACAGATACGCAGTATTTT.

This clonotype appeared a few times. The chain is built from TRBV20-1 and TRBJ1-5; D is perhaps TRBD1 (5 bases). Trimming removed 1 base from V and 4 bases from J, with 11 bases in between. The CDR3 length is 14 residues. Germline assignment: CDR1 DFQATT and CDR2 SNEGSKA (reference sequence). Written as DNA, the CDR3 is TGCAGTGCTAGAGGGGGACTGGAAAATCAGCCCCAGCATTTT. Its protein product is CSARGGLENQPQHF.

The chain recombines TRBV20-1 with TRBJ2-7; weak D call: TRBD2 (7 bases). V lost 5 bases, J lost 3 bases, and 17 bases lay in between. The CDR3 runs to 14 residues. Germline values: CDR1 DFQATT, CDR2 SNEGSKA (reference sequence). Written as DNA, the CDR3 is TGCAGTGCTCGACAGGCCACGGGAGGCTACGAGCAGTACTTC. It translates to CSARQATGGYEQYF.

V usage is TRBV27 and J usage is TRBJ2-1, with 11 positions matching TRBD2. J gave up 6 bases and V 6 bases, and 7 bases lay outside the gene matches. The CDR3 loop spans 15 amino acids. Germline V gene data show CDR1 as MNHEY and CDR2 as SMNVEV (reference sequence). The CDR3: CASRLAGGPINEQFF. In DNA form, the CDR3 reads TGTGCCAGCAGGTTAGCGGGAGGGCCCATCAATGAGCAGTTCTTC.

This rearrangement joins TRBV11-2 to TRBJ2-7; 11 bases map to TRBD1. V was clipped by 1 base and J by 5 bases; unmatched bases: 4. CDR3 length: 15 residues. Per germline, CDR1 SGHAT and CDR2 FQNNGV. In nucleotides, the CDR3 is TGTGCCAGCAGCTTAGTAGGACAGGGGGCTGACGAGCAGTACTTC. Translated, it gives CASSLVGQGADEQYF.

The chain employs TRBV5-1 and TRBJ2-5; the D call may be TRBD1 or TRBD2 (5 bases each). The CDR3 extends over 15 amino acids. Trimming removed 0 bases at V and 4 bases at J, with 13 bases between. CDR1 and CDR2 (germline): SGHRS, YFSETQ. In DNA form, the CDR3 reads TGCGCCAGCAGCTTGGTAATGGGGGACCGAGAGACCCAGTACTTC. Translated: CASSLVMGDRETQYF.

The genes are TRBV27 and TRBJ2-7; D uncertain. V was pared by 11 bases and J by 2 bases, with 4 bases between. Germline V gene sequence: CDR1 MNHEY, CDR2 SMNVEV (reference sequence). CDR3 length equals 9 residues. For the CDR3, the DNA is TGTGCCGGTCCCTACGAGCAGTACTTC. Its protein is CAGPYEQYF.